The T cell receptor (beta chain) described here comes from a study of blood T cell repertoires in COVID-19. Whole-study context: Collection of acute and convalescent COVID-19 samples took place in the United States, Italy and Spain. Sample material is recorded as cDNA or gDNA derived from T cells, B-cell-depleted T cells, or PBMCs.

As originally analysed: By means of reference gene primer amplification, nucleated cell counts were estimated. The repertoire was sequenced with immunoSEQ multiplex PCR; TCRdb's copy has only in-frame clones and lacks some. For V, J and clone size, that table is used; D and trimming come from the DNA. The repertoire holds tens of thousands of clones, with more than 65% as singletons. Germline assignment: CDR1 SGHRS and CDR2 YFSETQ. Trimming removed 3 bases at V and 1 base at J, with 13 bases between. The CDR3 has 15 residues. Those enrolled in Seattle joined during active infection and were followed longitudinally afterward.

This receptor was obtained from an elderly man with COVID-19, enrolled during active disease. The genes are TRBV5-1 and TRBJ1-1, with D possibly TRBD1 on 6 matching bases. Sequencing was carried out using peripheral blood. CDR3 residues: CASSSQGEGNTEAFF. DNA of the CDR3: TGCGCCAGCAGCTCACAGGGTGAGGGGAACACTGAAGCTTTCTTT.